This T cell receptor beta chain appears in the sequencing data of a study of cytomegalovirus exposure and HLA in healthy donors. Study context: Genotyping of 398 donors showed that about 79% belonged to the Caucasian-associated ancestry cluster. Whole-study findings and limits: Reportedly, TCR beta sequences accurately predicted HLA-A and HLA-B alleles in most subjects.

As regards this clone: Its antigen remains unknown.

Germline trimming cut 5 bases from V and 8 bases from J; bases unmatched to any gene: 5. Germline CDR1 and CDR2: LNHDA and SQIVND (reference sequence). The CDR3 contains 13 residues. The PCR had 60 Vbeta and 13 Jbeta primers. TCRdb's table, derived via immunoSEQ multiplex PCR, lists solely in-frame clones and lacks some. The data show roughly 160,000 clones, 80% seen once. The sample taken for sequencing was PBMCs. This TCR derives from a man younger than 35 in good health and CMV-seropositive. J is TRBJ1-4 and V is TRBV19, with 7 bases identical to TRBD1. CDR3 coding DNA: TGTGCCAGTAGTCTGACAGGGAACGAAAAACTGTTTTTT. Translating gives CASSLTGNEKLFF.